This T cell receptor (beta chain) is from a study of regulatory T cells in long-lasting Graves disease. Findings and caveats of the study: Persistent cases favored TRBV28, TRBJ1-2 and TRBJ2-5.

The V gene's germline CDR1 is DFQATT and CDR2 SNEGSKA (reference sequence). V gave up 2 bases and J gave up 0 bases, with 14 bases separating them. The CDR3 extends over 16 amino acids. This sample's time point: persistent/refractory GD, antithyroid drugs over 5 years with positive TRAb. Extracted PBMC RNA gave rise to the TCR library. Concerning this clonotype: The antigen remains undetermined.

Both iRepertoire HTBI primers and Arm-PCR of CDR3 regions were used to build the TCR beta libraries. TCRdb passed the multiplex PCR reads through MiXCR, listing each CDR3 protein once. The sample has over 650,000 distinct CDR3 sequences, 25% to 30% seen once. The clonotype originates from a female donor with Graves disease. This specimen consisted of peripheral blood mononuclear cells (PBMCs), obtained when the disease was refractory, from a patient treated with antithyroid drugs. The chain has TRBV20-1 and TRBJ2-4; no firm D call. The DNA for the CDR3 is TGCAGTGCTAGATCGGCGACGGCACTAGCCAAAAACATTCAGTACTTC. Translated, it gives CSARSATALAKNIQYF.